Listed below are T cell receptor beta chains from one sample, sequenced in a study of T cells after yellow fever vaccination. TCRdb itself ran the 5' RACE reads through MiXCR, one entry per CDR3 protein. This sample has around 250,000 distinct CDR3 sequences, with 5.2% found just once. The specimen was CD4+ T cells sorted from PBMCs, collected on the day of the yellow fever booster vaccination. All receptors derive from a man aged 18 to 29 who received the YFV17D yellow fever vaccine. Both conserved end residues are trimmed from each CDR3. Clone size is given for some rows only: seen once, a few or many times, or a class if the clone is expanded.

ASRATGPDNEQF,.,TRBV6-1
ASSQDPGRGTEAF,few,TRBV4-3
SARRQNTGELF,many,TRBV20-1
ASSLQDRGPAYEQY,once,TRBV5-6
ASSLQDPNTEAF,.,TRBV7-9
ASSSGLDGTQY,many,TRBV12-3/TRBV12-4
SAHGQGQETQY,.,TRBV20-1
SARADKHNSPLH,.,TRBV20-1
ASSLNLGADTQY,many,TRBV7-9
ASSLTGPGPQH,.,TRBV12-3/TRBV12-4
ASSGGTGSSYEQY,.,TRBV7-3
ASSFGDIQPQH,.,TRBV7-2
ASRRTSSYNSPLH,few,TRBV12-3/TRBV12-4
ASSLRRDSSAGELF,few,TRBV5-6
ASTPPDRVQPQH,.,TRBV23-1
ASSLGGHQY,few,TRBV7-9
ASSHAGLAADTQY,.,TRBV4-2
ASSSQGAANTEAF,.,TRBV5-1
ASRRGLDYGYT,many,TRBV7-3
ASSEKLAGAPQY,.,TRBV2
ASSYEGRDGYT,many,TRBV6-5
ASSLESGQPQH,few,TRBV7-9
ASSSRGGNNEQF,.,TRBV5-1
ASSPEKGLSYEQY,.,TRBV6-6
ASSQGFGRERY,many,TRBV4-3
ASSLEFRSSYEQY,many,TRBV11-2
SAQGSGETQY,few,TRBV20-1
ASSLVGLDTQY,many,TRBV5-1
ASSLAPQETQY,many,TRBV7-2
ASSQDGTIYNSPLH,.,TRBV7-2
AIRLPPSLAAGTGELF,.,TRBV10-3
ASSEFWASGELF,many,TRBV25-1
ASSFVRGNTEAF,many,TRBV12-3/TRBV12-4
ASSYSSYTGELF,few,TRBV25-1
ASSSQTGRGNTIY,many,TRBV11-2
ASSARQGAPLGYT,few,TRBV5-1
ASSPTVLGLNTEAF,few,TRBV18
ASSPKPGGLGSNEQF,.,TRBV7-3
ASSLAQGRQDQETQY,.,TRBV5-1
ATSDMNQPQH,few,TRBV24-1
ASSLLGQGFTEAF,few,TRBV6-2/TRBV6-3
ASSLAGTPAPHTQY,many,TRBV7-2
ASSVTLGGNTEAF,few,TRBV7-8
AISEGTVHTDTQY,many,TRBV10-3
ASSLIAGGDTQY,.,TRBV7-9
SIGFSYT,.,TRBV29-1
ASSYSLGLGSLAEQF,.,TRBV6-2/TRBV6-3
SASSGLDQPQH,many,TRBV20-1
ASTSAVTNTEAF,many,TRBV5-1
SVGTGWGMGGELF,.,TRBV29-1
ASSPDSQNIQY,few,TRBV7-3
ASADRGSNQPQH,.,TRBV6-5
AISKTDTQY,many,TRBV10-3
ASSPEGVHEQY,few,TRBV7-9